A single sample gave rise to the 15 T cell receptor beta chains below, sequenced in a study of CD8 T cells in Susac syndrome. RNA in amounts of about 0.45 to 1 ug was reverse transcribed with random hexamers. TCRdb re-derived calls from the immunoSEQ multiplex PCR reads in MiXCR, one entry per CDR3 protein. This table has 120,000 or so distinct CDR3 sequences, 90% to 95% appearing once. The sample comprised CD4+ T cells from PBMCs. These receptors were collected from a human donor in good health.

The chain's CDR3 is CASRKVQGNSYEQYF. DNA of the CDR3: TGTGCCAGCAGAAAGGTCCAGGGAAACTCCTACGAGCAGTACTTC. This chain uses TRBV7-2 with TRBJ2-7; D is perhaps TRBD1 (5 bases). The germline gives CDR1 SGHTA, CDR2 FQGNSA. Between the trimmed V and J ends, which lost 6 bases and 0 bases, there was a span of 15 bases. This CDR3 is built from 15 residues.

V and J are TRBV5-6 and TRBJ2-1, with TRBD2 matching over 11 bases. Germline CDR1 reads SGHDT; CDR2 reads YYEEEE. V was pared by 2 bases and J by 7 bases, with 8 bases of the junction left unmatched. The CDR3 sequence is 16 residues long. The CDR3 sequence: CASSFSGRAGRNEQFF. The CDR3 DNA reads TGTGCCAGCAGCTTTAGCGGGAGGGCCGGGAGGAATGAGCAGTTCTTC. The full variable domain, in which reference TRBV5-6 and TRBJ2-1 provide the parts outside the CDR3, is DAGVTQSPTHLIKTRGQQVTLRCSPKSGHDTVSWYQQALGQGPQFIFQYYEEEERQRGNFPDRFSGHQFPNYSSELNVNALLLGDSALYLCASSFSGRAGRNEQFFGPGTRLTVL.

The chain has TRBV21-1 and TRBJ1-4; TRBD1, the D gene given by the table, was not confirmed from the DNA. TRBV21-1 is a listed pseudogene. This CDR3 has 20 residues. DNA for the CDR3: TGTGCCAGCAGCAAAGCGGCCCGGGACAGTCTTTTTGCAACTAATGAAAAACTGTTTTTT. This translates into CASSKAARDSLFATNEKLFF.

This chain connects TRBV7-9 to TRBJ1-1; D might be TRBD1 (6 bases). The V and J ends lost 5 bases and 8 bases respectively, with 12 bases between them. The germline gives CDR1 SEHNR, CDR2 FQNEAQ (reference sequence). This CDR3 has 12 amino acids. As DNA, the CDR3 is TGTGCCAGCAGCCTCCGGGACAAAGAAGCTTTCTTT. This gives the protein CASSLRDKEAFF.

The genes are TRBV5-6 and TRBJ2-6; 9 nucleotides align to TRBD1. This CDR3 region has 19 residues. The V and J ends lost 0 bases and 0 bases, in that order; junction bases with no gene match: 7. Germline V lookup: CDR1 SGHDT, CDR2 YYEEEE. DNA of the CDR3: TGTGCCAGCAGCTTGGGGCTGGGACAGGGTATCTCTGGGGCCAACGTCCTGACTTTC. It encodes CASSLGLGQGISGANVLTF.

V usage is TRBV20-1 and J usage is TRBJ1-3; 10 nucleotides agree with TRBD1. From germline, CDR1 is DFQATT and CDR2 SNEGSKA (reference sequence). This CDR3 spans 13 amino acids. J lost 4 bases, V lost 5 bases, and 2 bases had no gene match. CDR3 sequence (DNA): TGCAGTGCTGGGGGACAGGGGGGAAACACCATATATTTT. The encoded protein is CSAGGQGGNTIYF.

V usage is TRBV5-1 and J usage is TRBJ2-3; 7 nucleotides agree with TRBD1. J lost 0 bases, V lost 3 bases, and 7 bases had no gene match. CDR3 length: 16 residues. The V gene's germline CDR1 is SGHRS and CDR2 YFSETQ. The CDR3 bases are TGCGCCAGCAGCTCCGTGGGACAGAGGAGCACAGATACGCAGTATTTT. Its protein is CASSSVGQRSTDTQYF.

The CDR3 loop is CASGELAGDTGELFF. CDR3 nucleotides: TGTGCCAGCGGAGAACTAGCGGGTGACACCGGGGAGCTGTTTTTT. The rearrangement links TRBV28 to TRBJ2-2; 9 nucleotides agree with TRBD2. Germline trimming cut 8 bases from V and 3 bases from J; bases unmatched to any gene: 7. Germline lookup yields CDR1 MDHEN and CDR2 SYDVKM. There are 15 residues in the CDR3.

This clonotype has just one count. This chain joins TRBV29-1 and TRBJ2-1; possible D gene TRBD2, 5 bases. Between the trimmed V and J ends, which lost 7 bases and 6 bases, there was a span of 10 bases. Germline CDR1 reads SQVTM; CDR2 reads ANQGSEA. CDR3 length equals 11 residues. The CDR3 region is CSARGINEQFF. The CDR3 nucleotides read TGCAGCGCAAGAGGGATCAATGAGCAGTTCTTC.

The genes are TRBV7-9 and TRBJ2-7; D remains unclear. The V gene lost 5 bases and the J gene lost 6 bases, with 11 bases spanning the gap. The CDR3 has 12 residues. The germline V gene encodes CDR1 SEHNR and CDR2 FQNEAQ (reference sequence). CDR3 region: CASSPGRVEQYF. The CDR3 region has the DNA TGTGCCAGCAGCCCGGGCCGTGTCGAGCAGTACTTC.

V gene TRBV24-1 combines with J gene TRBJ2-5, with D perhaps matching TRBD1 (5 bases). The V end was cut by 0 bases, the J end by 5 bases, with 12 bases between. CDR3 length: 15 residues. Germline V gives CDR1 KGHDR, CDR2 SFDVKD. CDR3 loop: CATSDLQRGAETQYF. In DNA, the CDR3 is TGTGCCACCAGTGATTTGCAAAGGGGCGCGGAGACCCAGTACTTC.

The chain joins TRBV20-1 to TRBJ2-6; 9 bases map to TRBD1. The CDR3 sequence is 16 residues long. J was trimmed by 1 base and V by 0 bases; bases with no gene match: 1. Germline CDR1 and CDR2: DFQATT and SNEGSKA (reference sequence). The CDR3, as DNA: TGCAGTGCTAGAGAACAGGGGGCGTCTGGGGCCAACGTCCTGACTTTC. Translation: CSAREQGASGANVLTF.

V gene TRBV3-1 combines with J gene TRBJ2-3, with unresolved D. The length of the CDR3 is 12 residues. CDR1 is LGHDT and CDR2 is YNNKEL in the germline V gene (reference sequence). Trimming stripped 1 base from V and 5 bases from J, with 4 bases between. The CDR3 region is CASSQGIDTQYF. The CDR3 DNA follows: TGTGCCAGCAGCCAAGGAATAGATACGCAGTATTTT.

As for this clonotype: One end of the junction does not line up with germline, which may come from a read error. The chain has TRBV6-5 and TRBJ1-2, with 7 nucleotides matching TRBD1. This CDR3 region has 14 residues. Germline assignment: CDR1 MNHEY and CDR2 SVGAGI. For the CDR3, the DNA is TGTGCCAGCAGTTTTGACAGGGCGGACTATGGCTGCACCTTC. Translation: CASSFDRADYGCTF.

The chain carries TRBV4-1 and TRBJ2-2; 11 bases map to TRBD2. The CDR3 extends over 16 amino acids. Germline CDR1 is MGHRA and CDR2 is YSYEKL. V lost 0 bases, J lost 6 bases, and 3 bases stayed unmatched. The CDR3 DNA reads as TGCGCCAGCAGCCAAGAAATAGCGGGAGGGCCCGGGGAGCTGTTTTTT. It yields the protein CASSQEIAGGPGELFF.